This T cell receptor beta chain was obtained from a study of T cells after yellow fever vaccination. General observations from the study: Researchers noted that a small share of clonotypes showed up in both CD4 and CD8 compartments.

Turning to this clonotype: Its antigen is as yet unknown. A read error may explain this, as a much larger clone is one base away.

This CDR3 is 15 amino acids long. V dropped 5 bases and J dropped 6 bases, with 18 bases sitting between them. Per germline, CDR1 SGHRS and CDR2 YFSETQ. TCRdb redid the calling of the 5' RACE reads with MiXCR, one entry per CDR3 protein. The profile shows a few hundred thousand distinct CDR3 sequences, approximately 10% of them singletons. The sample consisted of CD4+ T cells sorted from PBMCs, taken 5 days after the yellow fever booster vaccination. This chain uses TRBV5-1 with TRBJ2-4; TRBD1 is a possible D gene (6 bases). This clonotype was obtained from a man aged 18 to 30 who received the YFV17D yellow fever vaccine. The CDR3 protein is CASRFLPGAGNIQYF. CDR3 DNA: TGCGCCAGCAGATTCCTTCCAGGGGCAGGAAACATTCAGTACTTC.